Presented here are 26 T cell receptor beta chains from one specimen sequenced in a study of blood T cell repertoires in COVID-19. Only in-frame clones appear in the TCRdb table, and some are missing; sequencing was by immunoSEQ multiplex PCR. The data contain hundreds of thousands of clones, roughly three quarters of them singletons. Sequenced: peripheral blood. The receptors come from a woman in her 40s with active or convalescent COVID-19.

This clone was observed once. V and J are TRBV7-9 and TRBJ1-4; 9 bases are shared with TRBD1. Trimming removed 5 bases from V and 0 bases from J; junction bases left unmatched: 7. The CDR3 is 17 amino acids. From germline, CDR1 is SEHNR and CDR2 FQNEAQ (reference sequence). The CDR3 here is CASSQRDRASTNEKLFF. CDR3 in DNA: TGTGCCAGCAGCCAAAGGGACAGGGCGTCAACTAATGAAAAACTGTTTTTT.

This clone was seen only once. This chain uses TRBV5-4 with TRBJ1-6; 9 bases match TRBD1. CDR1 and CDR2 from the germline V gene are SGHNT and YYREEE (reference sequence). V lost 4 bases, J lost 9 bases, and 5 bases stayed unmatched. The CDR3 sequence is 14 residues long. CDR3 loop: CASSADRGSSPLHF. The CDR3 DNA is TGTGCCAGCAGCGCTGACAGGGGGAGTTCACCCCTCCACTTT.

The rearrangement joins TRBV30 to TRBJ2-3; weak D call: TRBD2 (5 bases). CDR3 length equals 12 residues. Germline V gene data show CDR1 as GTSNPN and CDR2 as SVGIG (reference sequence). V lost 3 bases, J lost 5 bases, and 9 bases lay in between. The CDR3 sequence is CAWSGVGDTQYF. The DNA for the CDR3 is TGTGCCTGGAGCGGGGTAGGAGATACGCAGTATTTT.

The chain is built from TRBV2 and TRBJ1-5; tentative D call: TRBD1 (6 bases). The V gene lost 6 bases and the J gene lost 0 bases, with 12 bases spanning the gap. CDR1 is SNHLY, CDR2 FYNNEI, per germline. This CDR3 has 15 amino acids. The CDR3 DNA sequence: TGTGCCAGCAGAACAGGGTCGTATAGCAATCAGCCCCAGCATTTT. It translates to CASRTGSYSNQPQHF.

About this clone: This sample includes further DNA sequences coding for the same CDR3. V and J are TRBV12-5 and TRBJ1-5; TRBD1 is a possible D gene (5 bases). The V gene's germline CDR1 is LGHNT and CDR2 FRNRAP. This CDR3 contains 15 residues. V was shortened by 1 base and J by 0 bases, with 7 bases between the two germline ends. Here the CDR3 reads CASGLGQYSNQPQHF. CDR3 sequence (DNA): TGTGCTAGTGGTTTGGGACAGTATAGCAATCAGCCCCAGCATTTT.

The J gene is TRBJ2-1, the V gene TRBV6-2 or TRBV6-3; TRBD2 is a possible D gene (7 bases). Trimming removed 6 bases at V and 4 bases at J, with 13 bases between. Germline CDR1 and CDR2: MNHEY and SVGEGT. The CDR3 is 14 amino acids. Here the CDR3 reads CASSERGGYNEQFF. Written as DNA, the CDR3 is TGTGCCAGCAGCGAAAGGGGGGGTTACAATGAGCAGTTCTTC.

This clone was seen only once. The chain joins TRBV14 to TRBJ2-2; D perhaps matches TRBD2 (5 bases). CDR1 and CDR2 from the germline V gene are SGHDN and FVKESK. The V gene lost 1 base and the J gene lost 2 bases, with 11 bases spanning the gap. The CDR3 has 16 amino acids. CDR3 sequence reads: CASSQAVASNTGELFF. As DNA, the CDR3 is TGTGCCAGCAGCCAAGCGGTAGCGTCAAACACCGGGGAGCTGTTTTTT.

This chain joins TRBV21-1 and TRBJ1-1. TRBV21-1 is a recognized pseudogene. The CDR3 runs to 15 residues. This chain's CDR3 is CASSKARVGNTEAFF. For the CDR3, the DNA is TGTGCCAGCAGCAAAGCTCGGGTAGGGAACACTGAAGCTTTCTTT.

The chain combines TRBV19 with TRBJ2-2, with 8 nucleotides matching TRBD1. The germline CDR1 and CDR2 sequences are LNHDA and SQIVND (reference sequence). With V trimmed by 4 bases and J by 2 bases, 6 bases remained unmatched. The CDR3 sequence is 16 residues long. The CDR3 here is CASSKTQGGNTGELFF. As DNA, the CDR3 is TGTGCCAGTAGTAAAACACAGGGGGGAAACACCGGGGAGCTGTTTTTT.

This chain joins TRBV7-9 and TRBJ2-3; the D gene is possibly TRBD1 (6 bases). The CDR3 is 14 residues long. Germline loops: CDR1 SEHNR, CDR2 FQNEAQ (reference sequence). V was cut by 5 bases and J by 5 bases, with 14 bases left in between. The CDR3 sequence is CASSNRVPGDTQYF. The CDR3 DNA reads TGTGCCAGCAGCAACAGGGTTCCCGGAGATACGCAGTATTTT.

The rearrangement links TRBV7-9 to TRBJ2-5; D perhaps matches TRBD1 (6 bases). CDR1 and CDR2 from the germline V gene are SEHNR and FQNEAQ (reference sequence). The CDR3 has 15 residues. V gave up 1 base and J gave up 5 bases, with 14 bases separating them. The CDR3 loop reads CASSLGGGAVETQYF. In DNA, the CDR3 is TGTGCCAGCAGCTTAGGAGGGGGTGCCGTGGAGACCCAGTACTTC.

This chain uses TRBV3-1 (or the pseudogene TRBV3-2) with TRBJ1-2; TRBD1 agrees at 8 bases. The CDR3 consists of 16 residues. V gave up 0 bases and J gave up 4 bases; unmatched junction bases: 7. Germline CDR1 is LGHDT and CDR2 is YNNKEL (reference sequence). The CDR3 nucleotides read TGTGCCAGCAGCCAAGATGTCGGGACAGGAATCTATGGCTACACCTTC. It encodes CASSQDVGTGIYGYTF.

The V call is TRBV19, the J call TRBJ2-3; D call uncertain. The CDR3 length is 15 residues. Per germline, CDR1 LNHDA and CDR2 SQIVND (reference sequence). V was shortened by 0 bases and J by 1 base, with 8 bases between the two germline ends. The CDR3 DNA is TGTGCCAGTAGTATAGAAGCAGGTGGCACAGATACGCAGTATTTT. Amino acids: CASSIEAGGTDTQYF.

V usage is TRBV27 and J usage is TRBJ1-4, with 7 bases aligning to TRBD1. CDR1 is MNHEY, CDR2 SMNVEV, per germline (reference sequence). Germline trimming cut 8 bases from V and 3 bases from J; bases unmatched to any gene: 9. The CDR3 runs 15 residues. In DNA form, the CDR3 reads TGTGCCAGCGGAAGAAAGGGGGCGGCTAATGAAAAACTGTTTTTT. Translation gives CASGRKGAANEKLFF.

This clone was detected many times. CDR3 sequence (DNA): TGTGCCACCAGTGACCCCAGACAGATTCGAGACAATGAGCAGTTCTTC. Translated, it gives CATSDPRQIRDNEQFF. The V and J genes are TRBV24-1 and TRBJ2-1; tentatively, D is TRBD1 (5 bases). The CDR3 consists of 16 residues. Germline V gene data show CDR1 as KGHDR and CDR2 as SFDVKD. Trimming stripped 4 bases from V and 5 bases from J, with 17 bases between.

J is TRBJ2-7 and V is TRBV28; 7 nucleotides match TRBD1. Germline V gene sequence: CDR1 MDHEN, CDR2 SYDVKM. This CDR3 has 16 amino acids. The CDR3 here is CPQTGTEPGGSYEQYF. For the CDR3, the DNA is TGTCCGCAAACCGGAACCGAGCCAGGGGGCTCCTACGAGCAGTACTTC.

For the CDR3, the DNA is TGTGCCATCAGTGACCCGACTAGCGGGGCCGGAGAGACCCAGTACTTC. Its protein product is CAISDPTSGAGETQYF. The V and J genes are TRBV10-3 and TRBJ2-5, with 11 nucleotides matching TRBD2. Germline CDR1 and CDR2: ENHRY and SYGVKD. The CDR3 spans 16 residues. The V gene end was trimmed by 3 bases and the J gene end by 4 bases; junction bases not matched to a gene: 7.

V gene TRBV9 combines with J gene TRBJ2-5; no firm D call. The CDR3 has 13 amino acids. The V gene's germline CDR1 is SGDLS and CDR2 YYNGEE. Trimming took off 0 bases at V and 3 bases at J, with 6 bases between the two ends. For the CDR3, the DNA is TGTGCCAGCAGCGTAGCTACGGAAGAGACCCAGTACTTC. Protein sequence: CASSVATEETQYF.

Only one count was recorded for this clone. The CDR3: CASSPRTGATNEKLFF. CDR3 sequence (DNA): TGCGCCAGCAGCCCCAGGACAGGAGCAACTAATGAAAAACTGTTTTTT. The chain has TRBV5-1 and TRBJ1-4, with TRBD1 matching over 7 bases. V gave up 4 bases and J gave up 0 bases; unmatched junction bases: 6. CDR1 is SGHRS and CDR2 is YFSETQ in the germline V gene. CDR3 size: 16 residues.

This chain connects TRBV9 to TRBJ2-2, with D unclear. The CDR3 extends over 15 amino acids. Between the trimmed V and J ends, which lost 0 bases and 0 bases, there was a span of 6 bases. CDR1 SGDLS and CDR2 YYNGEE come from the germline V gene. The chain's CDR3 is CASSVGLTNTGELFF. DNA of the CDR3: TGTGCCAGCAGCGTAGGGCTTACGAACACCGGGGAGCTGTTTTTT. The whole variable domain, remainder taken from reference TRBV9 and TRBJ2-2, is DSGVTQTPKHLITATGQRVTLRCSPRSGDLSVYWYQQSLDQGLQFLIQYYNGEERAKGNILERFSAQQFPDLHSELNLSSLELGDSALYFCASSVGLTNTGELFFGEGSRLTVL.

The chain has TRBV6-8 and TRBJ1-5; TRBD1 matches 9 bases. This CDR3 contains 14 residues. J was trimmed by 7 bases and V by 4 bases; bases with no gene match: 5. CDR1 and CDR2 from the germline V gene are MNHGY and SAAAGT. For the CDR3, the DNA is TGTGCCAGCAGTTTCACAGGGGGCGCCCAGCCCCAGCATTTT. The encoded protein is CASSFTGGAQPQHF.

V gene TRBV10-1 combines with J gene TRBJ1-6; D call uncertain. The CDR3 contains 14 residues. The V end lost 3 bases, the J end lost 7 bases, and 10 bases lay between the germline ends. CDR1 and CDR2 (germline): WNHNN, SYGVQD (reference sequence). The CDR3 DNA sequence: TGCGCCAGCAGTGATGGACTGAGGAATTCACCCCTCCACTTT. Translation: CASSDGLRNSPLHF.

This chain uses TRBV28 with TRBJ2-6, with a possible D match to TRBD1 (6 bases). This CDR3 region has 18 residues. Deletions cut 4 bases from V and 2 bases from J, with 18 bases between. The germline gives CDR1 MDHEN, CDR2 SYDVKM. This chain's CDR3 is CASSWKIQGTAGANVLTF. As DNA, the CDR3 is TGTGCCAGCAGTTGGAAGATACAGGGTACGGCTGGGGCCAACGTCCTGACTTTC.

The chain combines TRBV28 with TRBJ1-2; 9 positions agree with TRBD1. The trim removed 10 bases at V and 2 bases at J, leaving 11 bases unmatched. The CDR3 consists of 15 residues. Germline V gene sequence: CDR1 MDHEN, CDR2 SYDVKM. Here the CDR3 DNA reads TGTGCCACTGACAGGGGGTCGGGTAGAAACTATGGCTACACCTTC. Translating it yields CATDRGSGRNYGYTF.

The chain combines TRBV5-4 with TRBJ2-1; TRBD2 agrees at 8 bases. Germline V gives CDR1 SGHNT, CDR2 YYREEE (reference sequence). Trimming cost V 4 bases and J 0 bases; bases outside gene matches: 6. This CDR3 has 16 residues. The DNA for the CDR3 is TGTGCCAGCAGCCCGATAGCGGGGAGCTCCTACAATGAGCAGTTCTTC. It yields the protein CASSPIAGSSYNEQFF.

J is TRBJ1-1 and V is TRBV23-1; D is uncertain. TRBV23-1 is an ORF, with its function uncertain. V shed 8 bases and J shed 1 base, with 14 bases lying between them. CDR3 length equals 14 residues. The CDR3 sequence is CASGPTGKNTEAFF. The CDR3, as DNA: TGCGCCAGCGGCCCGACGGGGAAGAACACTGAAGCTTTCTTT.